These 20 T cell receptor beta chains were sequenced from one sample in a study of T cells in Graves' hyperthyroidism and ophthalmopathy. There were TCR beta CDR3 regions amplified from RNA transcripts. RT-PCR in the first round (using the HTBI primer set) targeted the TCR CDR3. TCRdb reanalysed the multiplex PCR reads using MiXCR and keeps one entry per CDR3 protein. The table lists 300,000 to 400,000 distinct CDR3 sequences, roughly 13% of them singletons. The sequencing input was blood. The receptors were gathered from a woman aged 18-30 years with Graves' hyperthyroidism.

This clonotype was seen many times. The chain uses TRBV11-2 and TRBJ1-2; weak D call: TRBD1 (5 bases). V lost 5 bases to trimming and J lost 5 bases, with 21 bases between them. The CDR3 contains 16 residues. Germline-derived CDR1 and CDR2 are SGHAT and FQNNGV. The CDR3 DNA sequence: TGTGCCAGCAGCCCTCGGACATCAAGGATGGGGTATGGCTACACCTTC. Its protein is CASSPRTSRMGYGYTF. Using reference TRBV11-2 and TRBJ1-2 for the parts outside the CDR3, the full variable domain is EAGVAQSPRYKIIEKRQSVAFWCNPISGHATLYWYQQILGQGPKLLIQFQNNGVVDDSQLPKDRFSAERLKGVDSTLKIQPAKLEDSAVYLCASSPRTSRMGYGYTFGSGTRLTVV.

This clonotype was found many times. V usage is TRBV27 and J usage is TRBJ2-5; 9 nucleotides align to TRBD1. CDR1 MNHEY and CDR2 SMNVEV come from the germline V gene (reference sequence). Trimming at V came to 5 bases and at J to 7 bases, leaving 5 bases not matched to a gene. There are 13 residues in the CDR3. The CDR3 sequence: CASSRDRVATQYF. The CDR3, as DNA: TGTGCCAGCAGTAGGGACAGGGTTGCGACCCAGTACTTC.

As regards this clonotype: This may come from a read error, since a much larger clone is one base off. The chain carries TRBV11-1 and TRBJ2-7, with D possibly matching TRBD2 (6 bases). The J call may be mistaken, given a closer DNA end match to TRBJ2-1. From germline, CDR1 is SGHAT and CDR2 FQDESV (reference sequence). The CDR3 consists of 17 residues. The CDR3 sequence is CASSPPWGGGAPYEQFF. For the CDR3, the DNA is TGTGCCAGCAGCCCCCCCTGGGGCGGCGGGGCTCCCTACGAGCAGTTCTTC.

This clonotype appeared many times. The J gene is TRBJ1-5, the V gene TRBV28; possibly TRBD1 for D (5 bases). The CDR3 is 13 residues long. V was pared by 10 bases and J by 6 bases, with 16 bases between. The germline V gene has CDR1 MDHEN and CDR2 SYDVKM. For the CDR3, the DNA is TGTGCCACCGACGGAGGGGCGGGTCAGCCCCAGCATTTT. Protein: CATDGGAGQPQHF. The full variable domain, with the rest looked up from reference TRBV28 and TRBJ1-5, is DVKVTQSSRYLVKRTGEKVFLECVQDMDHENMFWYRQDPGLGLRLIYFSYDVKMKEKGDIPEGYSVSREKKERFSLILESASTNQTSMYLCATDGGAGQPQHFGDGTRLSIL.

For this clonotype: A much bigger clone sits one base away, suggesting this may be a read error. The chain employs TRBV7-3 and TRBJ2-1; a possible D gene is TRBD2 (5 bases). This CDR3 region has 16 residues. Trimming left V 2 bases short and J 8 bases short, with 19 bases between. Per germline, CDR1 SGHTA and CDR2 FQGTGA. CDR3 region: CASSLGNGVRYDEQFF. CDR3 bases: TGTGCCAGCAGCTTAGGGAACGGGGTGAGGTACGATGAGCAGTTCTTC.

This clonotype was detected many times. V gene TRBV2 combines with J gene TRBJ2-3, with D perhaps given as TRBD1 or TRBD2 (5 bases each). CDR1 and CDR2 from the germline V gene are SNHLY and FYNNEI. The V end lost 11 bases, the J end lost 6 bases, and 9 bases lay between the germline ends. This CDR3 is 10 amino acids long. This CDR3 is CASGPDTQYF. DNA for the CDR3: TGTGCCTCGGGGCCCGATACGCAGTATTTT.

This clonotype came up a few times. Compared with germline, one end of the junction differs, possibly owing to a read error. The V call is TRBV12-3 or TRBV12-4, the J call TRBJ1-2, with 8 bases that match TRBD1. The length of the CDR3 is 14 residues. The CDR3 reads CASSLLGTGESWSF. In DNA, the CDR3 is TGTGCCAGCAGTTTGCTCGGGACAGGTGAATCTTGGTCCTTC.

Many counts were recorded for this clonotype. The V call is TRBV9, the J call TRBJ2-1; no clear D gene. V lost 0 bases and J lost 1, with 8 bases in between. The CDR3 sequence is 15 residues long. Germline V lookup: CDR1 SGDLS, CDR2 YYNGEE. The CDR3 bases are TGTGCCAGCAGCGTAGCTGGGATATCCTACAATGAGCAGTTCTTC. Protein: CASSVAGISYNEQFF.

The chain combines TRBV4-1 with TRBJ1-2, with D perhaps TRBD1 (6 bases). The CDR3 is 16 amino acids. V was pared by 1 base and J by 5 bases, with 17 bases between. The germline gives CDR1 MGHRA, CDR2 YSYEKL. The CDR3, as DNA: TGCGCCAGCAGCCAAGGGGGGGCGAGCTCCGCTTATGGCTACACCTTC. This translates into CASSQGGASSAYGYTF.

This clonotype was seen at least ten times. The chain has TRBV4-1 and TRBJ2-3; 11 bases are shared with TRBD2. Germline V CDR1 and CDR2: MGHRA, YSYEKL. The V gene end was trimmed by 4 bases and the J gene end by 9 bases; junction bases not matched to a gene: 0. The CDR3 consists of 12 residues. The CDR3 reads CASSPSGGTQYF. As DNA, the CDR3 is TGCGCCAGCAGCCCTAGCGGGGGGACGCAGTATTTT.

This clonotype occurred many times. CDR3 DNA sequence: TGTGCCAGCAGCGGACCCCGGACAGACGAGCAGTACTTC. Translation: CASSGPRTDEQYF. The rearrangement joins TRBV9 to TRBJ2-7; D is perhaps TRBD1 (6 bases). The CDR3 sequence is 13 residues long. V was pared by 3 bases and J by 5 bases, with 12 bases between. Germline-derived CDR1 and CDR2 are SGDLS and YYNGEE.

This clonotype came up many times. This chain links TRBV20-1 with TRBJ2-2; D not resolved. Germline CDR1 reads DFQATT; CDR2 reads SNEGSKA (reference sequence). The CDR3 runs 12 residues. V was trimmed by 6 bases and J by 1 base, leaving 6 bases between them. CDR3 DNA: TGCAGTGCACCAAGGAACACCGGGGAGCTGTTTTTT. It is translated as CSAPRNTGELFF.

This clonotype was picked up a small number of times. CDR3 in amino acids: CASSPWGTAGDEQYF. CDR3 coding DNA: TGTGCCAGCAGTCCCTGGGGGACAGCCGGCGACGAGCAGTACTTC. This chain connects TRBV6-1 to TRBJ2-7, with 7 bases lining up with TRBD1. Germline assignment: CDR1 MNHNS and CDR2 SASEGT. J was trimmed by 5 bases and V by 5 bases; bases with no gene match: 12. This CDR3 is 15 amino acids long.

The chain couples TRBV19 to TRBJ1-2; D uncertain. The germline V and J ends were trimmed by 0 bases and 8 bases, with 7 bases remaining between them. CDR3 length: 12 residues. CDR1 is LNHDA, CDR2 SQIVND, per germline (reference sequence). The chain's CDR3 is CASSIDSLGYTF. The CDR3 coding sequence is TGTGCCAGTAGTATAGATTCTCTCGGCTACACCTTC.

This clonotype has a count of ten or more. The chain links TRBV5-1 to TRBJ2-1; D is unclear. CDR1 is SGHRS, CDR2 YFSETQ, per germline. V was shortened by 2 bases and J by 5 bases, with 2 bases between the two germline ends. The CDR3 totals 11 residues. For the CDR3, the DNA is TGCGCCAGCAGCTTCGACAATGAGCAGTTCTTC. This gives the protein CASSFDNEQFF.

This chain connects TRBV18 to TRBJ2-2; 7 bases are shared with TRBD1. The CDR3 length is 15 residues. V gave up 5 bases and J gave up 2 bases; unmatched junction bases: 5. The V gene's germline CDR1 is KGHSH and CDR2 LQKENI. CDR3 region: CASSEGQLNTGELFF. In DNA, the CDR3 is TGTGCCAGCTCAGAGGGACAGCTAAACACCGGGGAGCTGTTTTTT.

This chain connects TRBV6-1 to TRBJ1-3, with D tentatively TRBD1 (5 bases). V lost 6 bases and J 6 bases, leaving 18 bases between the germline ends. The CDR3 has 15 residues. CDR1 is MNHNS and CDR2 is SASEGT in the germline V gene. CDR3 nucleotide sequence: TGTGCCAGCAGGGGGGGATCCGACGGGCAAAACACCATATATTTT. Amino acids: CASRGGSDGQNTIYF.

This clonotype was detected many times. The rearrangement uses TRBV6-2 or TRBV6-3 and TRBJ2-7, with 13 bases identical to TRBD2. V dropped 5 bases and J dropped 5; count of bases not matched to a gene: 6. This CDR3 region has 15 residues. CDR1 and CDR2 from the germline V gene are MNHEY and SVGEGT. The CDR3: CASSPGTSGNHEQYF. Here the CDR3 DNA reads TGTGCCAGCAGTCCTGGGACTAGCGGGAACCACGAGCAGTACTTC.

To note about this clonotype: This could be a read error, since a much larger clone is one nucleotide away. This rearrangement joins TRBV18 to TRBJ2-2, with D perhaps being TRBD1 or TRBD2 (5 bases each). Looked up from germline, CDR1 is KGHSH and CDR2 is LQKENI. The CDR3 covers 14 residues. The CDR3 protein is CASPPGRRTGELFF. The CDR3 DNA sequence: TGTGCCAGCCCACCGGGACGGCGGACCGGGGAGCTGTTTTTT.

This clonotype was found once. V is TRBV5-4 and J is TRBJ1-2, with 8 bases identical to TRBD1. CDR3 size: 14 residues. Germline V gene data show CDR1 as SGHNT and CDR2 as YYREEE (reference sequence). V trimming: 5 bases; J trimming: 2 bases; junction bases outside the gene matches: 5. The CDR3 sequence: CASSRQGKNYGYTF. The CDR3 DNA sequence: TGTGCCAGCAGTCGACAGGGGAAGAACTATGGCTACACCTTC. Supplemented by reference TRBV5-4 and TRBJ1-2, the full variable domain reads ETGVTQSPTHLIKTRGQQVTLRCSSQSGHNTVSWYQQALGQGPQFIFQYYREEENGRGNFPPRFSGLQFPNYSSELNVNALELDDSALYLCASSRQGKNYGYTFGSGTRLTVV.